The 27 T cell receptor beta chains presented below share a single source sample, sequenced in a study of regulatory T cells in long-lasting Graves disease. Time point described: newly diagnosed GD, antithyroid drugs for less than 3 months. The TCR library used RNA extracted from PBMCs. Library construction for TCR beta used iRepertoire HTBI primers and Arm-PCR of CDR3 regions. Via MiXCR, TCRdb re-called the multiplex PCR reads, giving one row per CDR3 protein. The sample carries 300,000 to 400,000 distinct CDR3 sequences, 15% to 20% recorded once. Specimen: peripheral blood mononuclear cells (PBMCs), collected at new diagnosis, from a patient treated with antithyroid drugs. Every receptor here comes from a female donor with Graves disease.

This clonotype has a count of ten or more. J is TRBJ1-2 and V is TRBV5-5, with 7 bases matching TRBD1. Germline V CDR1 and CDR2: SGHKS, YYEKEE (reference sequence). V lost 4 bases to trimming and J lost 11 bases; unmatched junction nucleotides: 8. The CDR3 has 12 amino acids. The CDR3 nucleotides read TGTGCCAGCAGCCCCCCGGGACAGCTTTACACCTTC. Amino acids: CASSPPGQLYTF.

This clonotype was picked up many times. This chain uses TRBV20-1 with TRBJ1-1; 7 nucleotides match TRBD1. With V trimmed by 3 bases and J by 1 base, 11 bases remained unmatched. CDR1 and CDR2 (germline): DFQATT, SNEGSKA (reference sequence). The CDR3 extends over 16 amino acids. For the CDR3, the DNA is TGCAGTGCTAGTTCCGCCAGGGGGACCCGGAACACTGAAGCTTTCTTT. Translated: CSASSARGTRNTEAFF.

This clonotype has a handful of counts. The CDR3, as DNA: TGTGCCAGTAGCGGGAGGGGGGGGAATCAGCCCCAGCATTTT. Translating gives CASSGRGGNQPQHF. The chain employs TRBV19 and TRBJ1-5; the D gene is possibly TRBD1 (6 bases). With 6 bases removed from V and 4 bases from J, the gap between germline ends came to 13 bases. The CDR3 runs 14 residues. The germline CDR1 and CDR2 sequences are LNHDA and SQIVND (reference sequence).

The table lists this clonotype with a count of one. The chain joins TRBV14 to TRBJ1-1; 8 bases match TRBD1. CDR1 and CDR2 (germline): SGHDN, FVKESK. The CDR3 totals 15 residues. J was trimmed by 3 bases and V by 1 base; bases with no gene match: 4. The CDR3 DNA follows: TGTGCCAGCAGCCAAGGGACAGGGTGGGACACTGAAGCTTTCTTT. It yields the protein CASSQGTGWDTEAFF.

This clonotype was seen many times. A read error may account for a junction end that differs from germline. The chain is built from TRBV2 and TRBJ2-1; the match to TRBD2 covers 10 bases. The CDR3 runs 14 residues. CDR1 and CDR2 (germline): SNHLY, FYNNEI. Here the CDR3 DNA reads TGTGCCAGCAGTCAAGCGGGAGGGGGGAATGAGCAGTTCTTC. This sequence encodes CASSQAGGGNEQFF.

The genes are TRBV5-8 and TRBJ1-4; 7 bases are shared with TRBD1. The ends lost 0 bases at V and 8 bases at J; junction bases unmatched: 4. CDR3 length equals 14 residues. Germline values: CDR1 SGHTS, CDR2 YDEGEE. CDR3: CASSLGRGPEKLFF. CDR3 coding DNA: TGTGCCAGCAGCTTGGGGAGGGGGCCCGAAAAACTGTTTTTT.

The V gene is TRBV5-4, the J gene TRBJ2-2; D could derive from TRBD1 or TRBD2 (6 bases each). The CDR3 contains 14 residues. Germline V gives CDR1 SGHNT, CDR2 YYREEE (reference sequence). V was cut by 4 bases and J by 6 bases, with 13 bases left in between. The DNA for the CDR3 is TGTGCCAGCAGCCCGGAGGGGGTGGCCGGGGAGCTGTTTTTT. It codes for CASSPEGVAGELFF.

Only a few counts were recorded for this clonotype. This chain links TRBV20-1 with TRBJ2-5; 11 bases match TRBD2. The CDR3 contains 16 residues. The V gene's germline CDR1 is DFQATT and CDR2 SNEGSKA (reference sequence). The trim removed 3 bases at V and 2 bases at J, leaving 8 bases unmatched. The CDR3: CSASIPSGRRQETQYF. The CDR3 region has the DNA TGCAGTGCTAGTATCCCTAGCGGGAGGAGGCAAGAGACCCAGTACTTC.

The chain combines TRBV14 with TRBJ2-7; no clear D. Trimming left V 2 bases short and J 3 bases short, with 14 bases between. Germline-derived CDR1 and CDR2 are SGHDN and FVKESK. CDR3 length: 15 amino acids. CDR3 in amino acids: CASSQTSTPGYEQYF. The CDR3 DNA reads as TGTGCCAGCAGCCAAACCTCGACCCCTGGCTACGAGCAGTACTTC.

This clonotype was seen once. A much more abundant neighbour one base away suggests this may be a read error. V and J are TRBV19 and TRBJ2-2; D call uncertain. This CDR3 comprises 12 residues. Germline loops: CDR1 LNHDA, CDR2 SQIVND (reference sequence). The chain's CDR3 is CTSQKNTGELFF. The CDR3 bases are TGTACCAGTCAAAAAAACACCGGGGAGCTGTTTTTT. Full variable domain (missing parts from reference TRBV19 and TRBJ2-2): DGGITQSPKYLFRKEGQNVTLSCEQNLNHDAMYWYRQDPGQGLRLIYYSQIVNDFQKGDIAEGYSVSREKKESFPLTVTSAQKNPTAFYLCTSQKNTGELFFGEGSRLTVL.

This clonotype was picked up many times. The chain carries TRBV2 and TRBJ2-7; 11 bases fit TRBD1. The V gene's germline CDR1 is SNHLY and CDR2 FYNNEI. Germline trimming cut 6 bases from V and 1 base from J; bases unmatched to any gene: 2. The CDR3 extends over 14 amino acids. CDR3 loop: CASRGQGASYEQYF. The CDR3 DNA follows: TGTGCCAGCAGAGGACAGGGGGCATCCTACGAGCAGTACTTC.

The genes are TRBV11-2 and TRBJ1-2; D ambiguous. The CDR3 length is 13 residues. V lost 1 base and J lost 6, with 9 bases in between. The germline gives CDR1 SGHAT, CDR2 FQNNGV. The chain's CDR3 is CASSLGNGDGYTF. The CDR3 DNA reads as TGTGCCAGCAGCTTAGGGAACGGGGATGGCTACACCTTC.

To note about this clonotype: This likely stems from a read error, as it lies one base from a far larger clone. This chain uses TRBV7-2 with TRBJ2-3, with 9 bases that match TRBD2. The CDR3 is made up of 14 amino acids. The germline CDR1 and CDR2 sequences are SGHTA and FQGNSA. This chain's CDR3 is CASSRTSDQETQCF. CDR3 DNA: TGTGCCAGCAGTCGGACTAGCGATCAAGAGACCCAGTGCTTC.

Of note for this clonotype: This may stem from a read error, because a much larger clone lies one nucleotide away. The chain recombines TRBV2 with TRBJ2-5, with a tentative D call TRBD2 (5 bases). The V end was cut by 8 bases, the J end by 7 bases, with 17 bases between. CDR3 size: 13 residues. CDR1 SNHLY and CDR2 FYNNEI come from the germline V gene. The CDR3 DNA follows: TGTGCCAGCGAATCTGCTATCCGGGGGACCCAGTACTTC. Its protein product is CASESAIRGTQYF.

Remarks on this clonotype: A far larger clone is off by one base, so a read error is likely. This chain links TRBV11-2 with TRBJ2-1, with no clear D. CDR3 length: 14 amino acids. CDR1 is SGHAT and CDR2 is FQNNGV in the germline V gene. CDR3 protein: CASSQEGPYNGQFF. The CDR3 nucleotides read TGTGCCAGCAGCCAAGAAGGACCTTACAATGGGCAGTTCTTC.

The V gene is TRBV19, the J gene TRBJ1-2; maybe TRBD1 (6 bases). Germline V lookup: CDR1 LNHDA, CDR2 SQIVND (reference sequence). Trimming removed 2 bases from V and 0 bases from J, with 19 bases in between. This CDR3 contains 18 residues. For the CDR3, the DNA is TGTGCCAGTAGTATAATCCCAGGGGCCCTCTCCGCTAACTATGGCTACACCTTC. Amino acid sequence: CASSIIPGALSANYGYTF. The variable domain in full, completed from reference TRBV19 and TRBJ1-2, reads DGGITQSPKYLFRKEGQNVTLSCEQNLNHDAMYWYRQDPGQGLRLIYYSQIVNDFQKGDIAEGYSVSREKKESFPLTVTSAQKNPTAFYLCASSIIPGALSANYGYTFGSGTRLTVV.

This clonotype occurred many times. The gene calls are TRBV9 and TRBJ1-2, with D tentatively TRBD1 (6 bases). This CDR3 region has 14 residues. Germline loops: CDR1 SGDLS, CDR2 YYNGEE. The V and J ends lost 4 bases and 6 bases respectively, with 16 bases between them. The CDR3 sequence: CASSFSTGGDGYTF. CDR3 sequence (DNA): TGTGCCAGCAGCTTCTCGACGGGGGGCGATGGCTACACCTTC.

This clonotype appeared many times. The chain couples TRBV28 to TRBJ1-1, with a possible D match to TRBD1 (5 bases). Trimming removed 3 bases from V and 7 bases from J, with 12 bases in between. Per the germline V gene, CDR1 is MDHEN and CDR2 is SYDVKM. This CDR3 comprises 13 residues. CDR3 sequence: CASSFGPRGEAFF. CDR3 nucleotide sequence: TGTGCCAGCAGTTTCGGGCCTAGGGGTGAAGCTTTCTTT.

Regarding this clonotype: A far bigger clonotype differs at one base, so this is likely a read error. The chain combines TRBV2 with TRBJ2-3; the match to TRBD2 covers 7 bases. The closer fit of TRBJ2-7 to the DNA end suggests the J call may be wrong. The CDR3 is 13 amino acids. CDR1 SNHLY and CDR2 FYNNEI come from the germline V gene. CDR3 in amino acids: CASSRGGWNEQYF. The CDR3 DNA follows: TGTGCCAGCAGCCGGGGAGGGTGGAATGAGCAGTACTTC.

The chain recombines TRBV6-1 with TRBJ2-3, with 15 bases matching TRBD2. Trimming removed 0 bases from V and 6 bases from J; junction bases left unmatched: 7. Germline V gives CDR1 MNHNS, CDR2 SASEGT. The CDR3 extends over 18 amino acids. The CDR3 sequence: CASSEAGGLAGGSDTQYF. In DNA form, the CDR3 reads TGTGCCAGCAGTGAAGCTGGAGGACTAGCGGGAGGGTCGGATACGCAGTATTTT.

To note about this clonotype: One end of the junction fails to match germline, which may point to a read error. The V call is TRBV4-1, the J call TRBJ1-3; no clear D gene. CDR1 MGHRA and CDR2 YSYEKL come from the germline V gene. There are 14 residues in the CDR3. The CDR3 bases are TGCGCCAGCAGCCAAGTCTCGGCTGGAAACGCCATATATTTT. It yields the protein CASSQVSAGNAIYF.

This chain connects TRBV2 to TRBJ2-7; 9 nucleotides agree with TRBD1. CDR3 length: 14 amino acids. Germline lookup yields CDR1 SNHLY and CDR2 FYNNEI. CDR3: CASSERGTGRERYV. CDR3 coding DNA: TGTGCCAGCAGTGAAAGGGGGACAGGGAGGGAGCGGTACGTC.

This clonotype has a count of ten or more. The chain combines TRBV6-1 with TRBJ1-6; a weak D match, TRBD1 (5 bases). Germline-derived CDR1 and CDR2 are MNHNS and SASEGT. The CDR3 sequence is 14 residues long. V lost 2 bases and J lost 7, with 9 bases in between. CDR3 sequence (DNA): TGTGCCAGCAGTGAAAAGGGGATGAATTCACCCCTCCACTTT. It specifies CASSEKGMNSPLHF.

The V gene is TRBV6-1, the J gene TRBJ2-7; either TRBD1 or TRBD2 may supply D (5 bases each). Looked up from germline, CDR1 is MNHNS and CDR2 is SASEGT. V was cut by 8 bases and J by 3 bases, with 20 bases left in between. This CDR3 is built from 15 residues. CDR3 nucleotides: TGTGCCAGCCGGGACCCCTCCTCCGGGAACTACGAGCAGTACTTC. Amino acid sequence: CASRDPSSGNYEQYF.

As concerns this clonotype: A much more abundant neighbour one base away suggests this may be a read error. The chain joins TRBV30 to TRBJ2-5; D unclear. The J call may be faulty, since TRBJ2-1 better matches the DNA end. This CDR3 contains 13 residues. Germline values: CDR1 GTSNPN, CDR2 SVGIG (reference sequence). The CDR3 DNA is TGTGCCTGGAGTGTGGAGCCAGACAATGAGCAGTTCTTC. It yields the protein CAWSVEPDNEQFF.

The rearrangement joins TRBV19 to TRBJ2-2; D remains unclear. The V gene's germline CDR1 is LNHDA and CDR2 SQIVND (reference sequence). V was trimmed by 4 bases and J by 6 bases, leaving 9 bases between them. The CDR3 has 13 amino acids. CDR3 in amino acids: CASSTIVSGELFF. In nucleotides, the CDR3 is TGTGCCAGTAGTACAATCGTGTCCGGGGAGCTGTTTTTT. Together with reference TRBV19 and TRBJ2-2, the CDR3 gives the full variable domain: DGGITQSPKYLFRKEGQNVTLSCEQNLNHDAMYWYRQDPGQGLRLIYYSQIVNDFQKGDIAEGYSVSREKKESFPLTVTSAQKNPTAFYLCASSTIVSGELFFGEGSRLTVL.

The chain combines TRBV20-1 with TRBJ2-7; D is possibly TRBD1 or TRBD2 (7 bases each). V shed 6 bases and J shed 3 bases, with 12 bases lying between them. The germline V gene has CDR1 DFQATT and CDR2 SNEGSKA (reference sequence). CDR3 length: 12 amino acids. DNA of the CDR3: TGCAGTGCCAGGGGGGGCGGCTACGAGCAGTACTTC. Amino acids: CSARGGGYEQYF.